One sample yielded the 10 T cell receptor beta chains listed below, sequenced in a study of shared clonotypes between healthy human individuals. Selected positively for CCR7 and CD45RO-negative, naive CD8 cells excluded terminally differentiated effector memory CD45RA+ cells. This table comes from immunoSEQ multiplex PCR, and its TCRdb copy is limited to in-frame clones, with some not included. The sample includes around 2.1 million clones, 85% to 95% of them seen just once. Input material: naive CD8+ T cells from PBMCs. These receptors were obtained from a man aged 18 to 30 in good health. Some clones in this sample may be carry-over from other donors' samples.

The V call is TRBV29-1, the J call TRBJ2-2; 10 nucleotides agree with TRBD2. Germline-derived CDR1 and CDR2 are SQVTM and ANQGSEA. V shed 4 bases, J shed 7 bases, and the junction held 12 bases outside the gene matches. This CDR3 contains 16 residues. The CDR3 bases are TGCAGCGTTGCAGGGGCTAGCGGGAGCAATTTCGGGGAGCTGTTTTTT. Translation gives CSVAGASGSNFGELFF.

The chain uses TRBV27 and TRBJ2-7, with 9 bases that match TRBD2. V lost 7 bases and J lost 0; bases outside the gene matches: 4. The CDR3 is made up of 14 amino acids. Germline CDR1 MNHEY, CDR2 SMNVEV (reference sequence). The CDR3 spells CASKSGRLSYEQYF. The CDR3 DNA reads TGTGCCAGCAAAAGCGGGAGGCTCTCCTACGAGCAGTACTTC.

The chain employs TRBV2 and TRBJ2-1; D perhaps matches TRBD1 (6 bases). The CDR3 length is 18 residues. Trimming took 4 bases from V and 3 from J, leaving 22 bases between them. Germline-derived CDR1 and CDR2 are SNHLY and FYNNEI. CDR3 in DNA: TGTGCCAGCAGTGGAAACTTCCGGGACATAATAAACTACAATGAGCAGTTCTTC. Translation: CASSGNFRDIINYNEQFF. Looking up the rest from reference TRBV2 and TRBJ2-1 gives the full variable domain: EPEVTQTPSHQVTQMGQEVILRCVPISNHLYFYWYRQILGQKVEFLVSFYNNEISEKSEIFDDQFSVERPDGSNFTLKIRSTKLEDSAMYFCASSGNFRDIINYNEQFFGPGTRLTVL.

This clone appeared once. The J gene is TRBJ2-1, the V gene TRBV9, with 9 bases lining up with TRBD2. The length of the CDR3 is 16 residues. The V segment lost 3 bases and the J segment 6 bases; nucleotides outside the gene matches: 10. Per the germline V gene, CDR1 is SGDLS and CDR2 is YYNGEE. Written as DNA, the CDR3 is TGTGCCAGCAGCGCAGGTAGCGGGAGTAATGGCAATGAGCAGTTCTTC. Its translation: CASSAGSGSNGNEQFF.

This rearrangement joins TRBV10-3 to TRBJ2-5, with D perhaps being TRBD1 or TRBD2 (5 bases each). V shed 6 bases and J shed 3 bases, with 14 bases lying between them. Germline assignment: CDR1 ENHRY and CDR2 SYGVKD. This CDR3 has 14 residues. The CDR3, as DNA: TGTGCCATCAGGAACCGGGACGGAGAAGAGACCCAGTACTTC. Amino acid sequence: CAIRNRDGEETQYF.

The V and J genes are TRBV27 and TRBJ2-7; 9 nucleotides line up with TRBD1. In germline, CDR1 is MNHEY, CDR2 SMNVEV (reference sequence). Trimming removed 4 bases from V and 6 bases from J; junction bases left unmatched: 13. CDR3 size: 16 residues. The CDR3 region has the DNA TGTGCCAGCAGTTCCTATCCCTGGACAGGGGAGGGCGAGCAGTACTTC. It is translated as CASSSYPWTGEGEQYF.

With regard to this clone: At one of its ends the junction is not consistent with the germline gene, which may arise from a read error. The chain employs TRBV7-6 and TRBJ2-5; D is perhaps TRBD2 (5 bases). CDR1 and CDR2 (germline): SGHVS, FNYEAQ. The CDR3 has 13 amino acids. The CDR3 DNA is TGTGCCAGCAGCTTAGATCGGGGTTCAAAATCAGACTTC. This translates into CASSLDRGSKSDF.

As regards this clone: Other DNA sequences in this specimen translate into the identical CDR3. The chain combines TRBV19 with TRBJ1-1; the D is unclear. Looked up from germline, CDR1 is LNHDA and CDR2 is SQIVND (reference sequence). The CDR3 runs to 13 residues. Between the trimmed V and J ends, which lost 3 bases and 4 bases, there was a span of 9 bases. CDR3 in DNA: TGTGCCAGTAGTATCTTACTTGGCACTGAAGCTTTCTTT. Residues: CASSILLGTEAFF.

This chain connects TRBV9 to TRBJ2-7; D ambiguous. V lost 0 bases and J lost 2, with 12 bases in between. Germline V gene lookup returns CDR1 SGDLS and CDR2 YYNGEE. CDR3 size: 15 residues. CDR3 region: CASSVAPSAAYEQYF. CDR3 bases: TGTGCCAGCAGCGTAGCTCCGTCGGCCGCCTACGAGCAGTACTTC.

CDR3 sequence reads: CASSYRDRATEAFF. In nucleotides, the CDR3 is TGTGCCAGCAGCTACAGGGACAGGGCTACTGAAGCTTTCTTT. The chain uses TRBV9 and TRBJ1-1, with TRBD1 matching 9 bases. The germline gives CDR1 SGDLS, CDR2 YYNGEE. The V and J ends lost 4 bases and 5 bases, in that order; junction bases with no gene match: 6. The CDR3 totals 14 residues.